The T cell receptor beta chain under discussion was sequenced for a study of cytomegalovirus exposure and HLA in healthy donors (dated by TCRdb to 2017 to 2019). Looking at the study overall: According to an earlier analysis of 550 to 750 of the donors, some 180 million T cells yielded some 110 million unique TCR beta sequences and approximately 280 Gb of sequence data. Around 300 gigabases of sequencing data and tens of millions of unique TCR sequences were included in an early release covering under 650 HLA-typed donors. Of the 398 genotyped donors, roughly 85% fell in the genetic ancestry cluster associated with self-reported Caucasian donors. The study aimed to test whether cataloging public T cell receptors could reveal signatures of past pathogen exposure. The T cell repertoires of several hundred subjects were profiled by immunosequencing and related to cytomegalovirus serostatus. A separate validation cohort of 100 to 150 different subjects was used in addition to the 666-subject first cohort. To predict cytomegalovirus infection status, the study brought together high-throughput TCR immunosequencing, statistical association of individual TCRs with disease status, and machine learning. A later analysis re-analyzed previously published TCR beta repertoires from approximately 700 donors and added high-resolution HLA genotyping to study TCR occurrence patterns. In the later analysis, no new phenotypic data were used to find candidate immune exposures; instead, reliance was placed on TCR beta sequences and their occurrence across donors. To decide whether each TCR beta V gene segment behaved as functional or pseudogenic, an earlier analysis of several hundred of the donors relied on high-throughput TCR beta sequencing. Donor age, sex, ethnicity and CMV serostatus were collected together with the repertoire data. A later genetic analysis took genome-wide SNP genotypes for about three fifths of the roughly 700 donors and used that subset as a discovery cohort. All discovery cohort repertoires had been generated using a single sequencing platform. HLA typing included class I and class II loci at four-digit resolution. The number of typed donors differed by locus: about 620-640 for A, B, C, DRB1 and DQB1; 500 to 550 for DQA1; 606 for DPA1; and roughly 450 for DPB1. A handful of DR-DQ haplotypes were handled as single units for association and clustering because linkage in the cohort was strong. Across some 400 genotyped donors of the cohort, an average of approximately 240,000 unique TCR beta nucleotide sequences per donor were sequenced, and 15% to 20% of those sequences were non-productive. On the study overall, not on this receptor specifically: Approximately 16 rarely observed V segments, including chromosome 9 orphons, were excluded from the earlier analysis of about 500 of the donors because counts were too low. Linkage disequilibrium might explain the correlated functional status among segregating V segments, but an unknown experimental factor could not be excluded. The 87-base-pair reads could not distinguish some IMGT-functional V segments, including TRBV6-2 and TRBV6-3, so those segments were excluded. Three of the identified cytomegalovirus-associated TCR beta chains were confirmed in vitro to be specific for cytomegalovirus antigens. In a later analysis, 15,000 to 20,000 TCR beta sequences were associated with specific HLA alleles at a false discovery rate of 0.05. A total of fewer than 200 TCR beta chains were listed by the study as associated with cytomegalovirus. It was suggested by the authors that the approach could potentially be generalized to other disease states and immunological phenotypes. Strong co-occurrence of HLA alleles, especially DR and DQ, made assigning TCR associations to individual alleles difficult. Cytomegalovirus status was reported to be diagnosed by the classifier with high specificity and sensitivity in both the original and validation cohorts. A later analysis reported that several top co-occurrence clusters appeared linked to parvovirus B19, influenza, CMV and Epstein-Barr virus. Immune exposure information for the cohort was limited to CMV serostatus. A cluster of highly shared sequence variants was judged likely to be a technical artifact of the sequencing pipeline. Compared with the approximately 600-donor mean, donors in an Asian-associated ancestry cluster had fewer N-insertions in productive TCRs, according to a later genetic analysis. V-gene and J-gene trimming of TCR beta chains was associated with a missense DCLRE1C variant in a later genetic analysis, and the association was replicated in an independent cohort. The presence/absence analyses assumed that sequencing depth was roughly uniform across donors, and that assumption may not be true. Because HLA typing was unavailable for some donors at each locus, only the typed subset was used in association tests. A further reported finding was that TCR beta sequences accurately predicted the HLA-A and HLA-B alleles for most subjects in the first cohort. In a later analysis, the rate of TCR association differed among HLA loci, with DRB1 alleles having the most associated TCRs and HLA-C alleles having the fewest. The cohort was sequenced for TCR beta chains only, and without alpha or paired-chain data the features that could be detected were limited. In a later analysis, HLA-associated TCR beta chains showed more clonal expansion and lower generation probabilities than non-associated chains that were equally common. An earlier analysis of approximately 570 of the donors showed that most TCR beta V segments appeared in productive rearrangements either about 87% or about 30% of the time, which broadly matched IMGT annotations. Most CMV-associated TCR beta chains appeared to be HLA-restricted in a later analysis, and the HLA associations seemed to be driven largely by CMV exposure. Most TCR sequences were seen in very few donors, while some public TCRs were found in many individuals.

Libraries were built with the immunoSEQ multiplex PCR assay. The multiplex PCR relied on a mix of 60 forward primers for TCR Vbeta segments and 13 reverse primers for TCR Jbeta segments. The CDR3 region of rearranged TCR beta genes was amplified from genomic DNA by a multiplex PCR assay. Amplified TCR beta libraries were sequenced as 87-base-pair reads on the Illumina HiSeq System. Concerning the study's data processing: A later analysis tallied 80 million to 95 million unique TCR beta chains across the 650 to 750 repertoires, and some 10 million of those chains were shared by two or more donors. To remove PCR and sequencing errors, raw reads were error-corrected and collapsed into unique sequences using a nearest-neighbor algorithm that merged closely related sequences. To assign V, D and J gene segments, CDR3 sequences were aligned to IMGT reference sequences. For a sequence to be retained, at least a six-nucleotide match to both a V gene segment and a J gene segment was required. Rearrangements were classified as productive when the CDR3 lacked stop codons and remained in frame with V and J, and all other rearrangements were classified as non-productive. CDR3 was defined according to IMGT convention as the region running from the second conserved V-encoded cysteine to the conserved J-encoded phenylalanine. Sequences without an unambiguous match to a single V gene segment were excluded from the earlier analysis of several hundred of the donors. In an earlier analysis of several hundred of the donors, V segments were called functional above 56.7% productive rearrangements and were called segregating when the between-donor standard deviation exceeded 5%. A statistical classification framework was developed to diagnose cytomegalovirus status using the catalog of TCR beta chain sequences. In a later analysis, V and J genes were assigned by comparing TCR nucleotide sequences against IMGT/GENE-DB human TR gene sequences. A later analysis assigned CDR3 sequences and most-parsimonious VDJ recombination scenarios with the TCRdist pipeline. In a later analysis, each TCR beta chain was defined by its CDR3 amino acid sequence together with its V-gene family, and reads lacking a unique V-gene family were excluded. To address suspected cross-contamination and a sequencing artifact, a later analysis removed around 600 highly shared, low-generation-probability nucleotide sequences. A later analysis calculated a clonal expansion index for each public chain from normalized within-repertoire ranks of inferred template counts. Generation probabilities in a later analysis came from a VDJ recombination model fitted to out-of-frame rearrangements, and those results were checked against IGoR. A later analysis scored TCR-TCR, TCR-HLA and TCR-CMV co-occurrence with hypergeometric tests, applying a repertoire-size bias correction to TCR pairs. False discovery rates were estimated in a later analysis by permuting HLA or CMV assignments 20 times. In a later analysis, co-occurring TCRs were grouped with DBSCAN, and TCRdist sequence similarity was added when clustering was performed within HLA-allele-positive subsets. For co-occurrence clustering, repertoires with fewer than 30,000 or more than 120,000 public chains were excluded, along with four to six repertoires with anomalous nucleotide sharing. TCRdb re-hosts the immuneACCESS table, in-frame sequences only. Its copies lack some clones; in the studies checked, an unresolved V gene accounts for under half of them, and the cause for the rest is not known. V and J calls and clone size are copied from that table; D and trimming were computed from the DNA. The sample contains about 140,000 clones, 73% of them found a single time. The ten largest clones represent 1.3% of the sample.

Note on this clone: This receptor's antigen is unknown. Base qualities are not provided; no much larger clone lies one nucleotide away.

In total, 500 to 700 healthy bone marrow donors made up the cohort. All cohort members were sampled while nominally healthy, although unrecorded immune exposures were likely present. The donor tested CMV seronegative and was one of the 352 seronegative cohort members. Each donor provided a peripheral blood sample, and peripheral blood mononuclear cells were used for TCR beta sequencing. Genomic DNA extraction from the blood cell samples was performed with the Qiagen DNeasy Blood Extraction Kit. The CDR3 goes from the cysteine to the phenylalanine over 18 residues. The DNA shown is the 54-base CDR3, in frame from base 1. Taken from the germline V gene, the CDR1 and CDR2 loops are MGHRA and YSYEKL. Clipping removes 4 bases from V and 0 bases from J, with 12 as the unmatched junction base count.

Sequencing input: PBMCs. This sequence was found in a woman between 40 and 50 years old in good health and CMV-seronegative. The rearranged segments are TRBV4-1 and TRBJ1-2, and TRBD1 aligns with 9 junction nucleotides. In nucleotides, the sequence is TGCGCCAGCAGCCCAACCAAGGGGACAGGGCGAGCTAACTATGGCTACACCTTC. This translates into CASSPTKGTGRANYGYTF.